This record concerns one TCR beta chain sequence. The data stem from a study of blood T cell repertoires in COVID-19. Study information: Spain, Italy and the United States supplied samples that represented acute and convalescent COVID-19.

CDR1 is SGHTA and CDR2 is FQGNSA in the germline V gene. Losses at the gene ends were 3 bases for V and 6 bases for J; bases not matched to a gene: 18. The CDR3 length is 18 residues. The protocol was immunoSEQ multiplex PCR, while the TCRdb copy is restricted to in-frame clones and leaves out a portion. The sample yields around 230,000 clones, about four fifths seen once. The rearrangement joins TRBV7-2 to TRBJ1-1; 8 bases align to TRBD1. Sequenced sample: peripheral blood. This clonotype was obtained from a woman in her thirties or forties with active or convalescent COVID-19. The chain's CDR3 is CASSFFLGRGRPIAEAFF. CDR3 in DNA: TGTGCCAGCAGCTTTTTTCTCGGCAGGGGGCGTCCGATAGCTGAAGCTTTCTTT.